This is a list of T cell receptor beta chains from one sample in a study of blood T cells in healthy people across ages. MiXCR, run by TCRdb on the 5' RACE reads, gives a single entry per CDR3 protein. The sample contains about 1.8 million distinct CDR3 sequences, 49% of which appear only once. Sample: blood. These receptors were taken from a woman between 40 and 50 years old in good health. The CDR3 runs from the conserved cysteine through the conserved F or W. A D gene is named only where the DNA matches it firmly. Clone size appears in some rows only: once, few, many, or a class for an expanded clone.

j_call d_call clone_size v_call cdr3_nt cdr3_aa
TRBJ1-1 TRBD1 few TRBV5-1 TGCGCCAGCAGCTTGGCGGGACAGGGTTCGACTGAAGCTTTCTTT CASSLAGQGSTEAFF
TRBJ2-1 TRBD1 . TRBV7-2 TGTGCCAGCAGAAAACAGGGGCGGAATGAGCAGTTCTTC CASRKQGRNEQFF
TRBJ2-3 TRBD1 . TRBV3-1 TGTGCCAGCAGCCAAGATCCCCCGGGACAGGGGGCAAGAGATACGCAGTATTTT CASSQDPPGQGARDTQYF
TRBJ2-3 . . TRBV13 TGTGCCAGCAGCTTAGGCTGGGGCCCCCGCACAGATACGCAGTATTTT CASSLGWGPRTDTQYF
TRBJ2-3 TRBD2 few TRBV2 TGTGCCAGCAGTAAAGCGGGGAGCACAGATACGCAGTATTTT CASSKAGSTDTQYF
TRBJ1-4 . . TRBV13 TGTGCCAGCAGCCTTACAGTAACTGCAACTAATGAAAAACTGTTTTTT CASSLTVTATNEKLFF
TRBJ2-7 . . TRBV9 TGTGCCAGCAGCGCCTTTGGAACCGACGACGAGCAGTACTTC CASSAFGTDDEQYF
TRBJ2-7 . . TRBV29-1 TGCAGCGTTGGCGGGACAGACCTTTTCAGCTACGAGCAGTACTTC CSVGGTDLFSYEQYF
TRBJ2-7 TRBD2 few TRBV7-9 TGTGCCAGCAGCCCGGGACTAGCGGGGGGCCGACCCTACGAGCAGTACTTC CASSPGLAGGRPYEQYF
TRBJ1-6 TRBD1 few TRBV3-1 TGTGCCAGCAGCCAAGTCGTGACAGGGGTCTCACCCCTCCACTTT CASSQVVTGVSPLHF
TRBJ2-1 . few TRBV11-1 TGTGCCAGCAGTTTAATGGCCCAAGATCAGTTCTTC CASSLMAQDQFF
TRBJ1-2 . . TRBV14 TGTGCCAGCAGCCTCATGGACTCCTATGGCTACACCTTC CASSLMDSYGYTF
TRBJ1-2 . . TRBV7-9 TGTGCCAGCAGCTCCGTCTTTAACTATGGCTACACCTTC CASSSVFNYGYTF
TRBJ1-4 . . TRBV20-1 TGCAGTGCTAGAGACCCCGCGTGGGCCGCTAATGAAAAACTGTTTTTT CSARDPAWAANEKLFF
TRBJ2-1 . few TRBV20-1 TGCAGTGCTAGAGATAGGGGGACCTATGAGCAGTTCTTC CSARDRGTYEQFF
TRBJ2-7 . . TRBV7-2 TGTGCCAGCAGCTCCCAAGTCGGCTCCTACGAGCAGTACTTC CASSSQVGSYEQYF
TRBJ1-6 . . TRBV27 TGTGCCAGCAGATCAGGGGATGCCACCCATAATTCACCCCTCCACTTT CASRSGDATHNSPLHF
TRBJ1-1 . . TRBV14 TGTGCCAGCAGCAACCCTGAAGGGGGGGGCACTGAAGCTTTCTTT CASSNPEGGGTEAFF
TRBJ2-7 . few TRBV6-5 TGTGCCAGCAGGTCCCCGCTGAGGAACTACGAGCAGTACTTC CASRSPLRNYEQYF
TRBJ2-4 TRBD1 . TRBV6-2/TRBV6-3 TGTGCCAGCGTCCTAGGGGGCACCACCAAAAACATTCAGTACTTC CASVLGGTTKNIQYF
TRBJ1-6 TRBD1 . TRBV25-1 TGTGCCAGCAGTCACCTAGGGGACAGCAAGGATTCACCCCTCCACTTT CASSHLGDSKDSPLHF
TRBJ2-5 TRBD1 few TRBV29-1 TGCAGCGTTGAGGCGACAGGGGGCGAGACCCAGTACTTC CSVEATGGETQYF
TRBJ2-1 . . TRBV20-1 TGCAGTGCTTCTCGGGACACCGGGGGTGAGCAGTTCTTC CSASRDTGGEQFF
TRBJ2-3 . . TRBV20-1 TGCAGTGCTACCCGCGTACGCGGAGCGGTAGATACGCAGTATTTT CSATRVRGAVDTQYF
TRBJ2-1 TRBD2 . TRBV4-3 TGCGCCAGCAGCCAAGTCGGGGGGGCCAACTACAATGAGCAGTTCTTC CASSQVGGANYNEQFF
TRBJ2-5 . . TRBV29-1 TGCAGCACAGAAAAAAGCGGTAATAAAGAGACCCAGTACTTC CSTEKSGNKETQYF
TRBJ1-4 . . TRBV4-3 TGCGCCAGCAGCCAAGATCTGGGATCGGCTAATGAAAAACTGTTTTTT CASSQDLGSANEKLFF
TRBJ1-2 . few TRBV7-9 TGTGCCAGCAGCTTCGACAACTATGGCTACACCTTC CASSFDNYGYTF
TRBJ1-1 . . TRBV20-1 TGCAGTGCTAGCCGAGAGGCGGGTAACACTGAAGCTTTCTTT CSASREAGNTEAFF
TRBJ1-2 . few TRBV28 TGTGCCAGCAGCCCCGGACACCCCTATGGCTACACCTTC CASSPGHPYGYTF
TRBJ2-3 . few TRBV11-2 TGTGCCAGCAGGGGCACTGGGCAGATCTTGCAGTATTTT CASRGTGQILQYF
TRBJ2-2 . . TRBV4-2 TGTGCCAGCAGCCAGGCGACAGGGAACACCGGGGAGCTGTTTTTT CASSQATGNTGELFF
TRBJ2-7 TRBD1 . TRBV12-3/TRBV12-4 TGTGCCAGCGCCACAGGGGCAAAAGCCTACGAGCAGTACTTC CASATGAKAYEQYF
TRBJ2-3 . . TRBV4-3 TGCGCCAGCAGTCTCAGGGAACGCACAGATACGCAGTATTTT CASSLRERTDTQYF
TRBJ1-2 TRBD1 . TRBV24-1 TGTGCCACCAGTGACCGGGACAGTGGCTATGGCTACACCTTC CATSDRDSGYGYTF
TRBJ2-7 . once TRBV28 TGTGCCAGCAGTTCCGGGACAGCGGGCCTCTGGGTCTACGAGCAGTACTTC CASSSGTAGLWVYEQYF
TRBJ2-7 . few TRBV7-2 TGTGCCAGCAGCTTCCGACAGAGATCCTACGAGCAGTACTTC CASSFRQRSYEQYF
TRBJ2-7 . . TRBV6-1 TGTGCCAGCAAGTTGGCCTCTTCCTACGAGCAGTACTTC CASKLASSYEQYF
TRBJ2-1 . . TRBV27 TGTGCCAGCAGTGAGGACGTCAGCCCCAGCTCCTACAATGAGCAGTTCTTC CASSEDVSPSSYNEQFF
TRBJ2-3 . . TRBV7-8 TGTGCCAGCAGCTCCCGACTAGGTAGCACAGGTACGCAGTATTTT CASSSRLGSTGTQYF
TRBJ2-5 TRBD1 . TRBV7-9 TGTGCCAGCAGCTTAGTCCTTTCCCGGGACAGGGAACAAGAGACCCAGTACTTC CASSLVLSRDREQETQYF
TRBJ1-2 TRBD1 . TRBV20-1 TGCAGTGCTTCCGGGACAGGGGAGAATGGCTACACCTTC CSASGTGENGYTF
TRBJ2-1 . . TRBV6-1 TGTGCCAGCTCTTCCCCCCGGGCTCCCTACAATGAGCAGTTCTTC CASSSPRAPYNEQFF
TRBJ2-5 . . TRBV4-1 TGCGCCAGCAGCCAACCACGAGGGGGGGGCGATGAGACCCAGTACTTC CASSQPRGGGDETQYF
TRBJ2-3 TRBD2 . TRBV5-1 TGCGCCAGCAGCTTGAGCCCCGTGACTAGCGGGGGGGCCATGGATACGCAGTATTTT CASSLSPVTSGGAMDTQYF
TRBJ2-5 TRBD1 . TRBV6-2/TRBV6-3 TGTGCCAGCATCGGACCGGGACAGGGGGCGCGAGAGACCCAGTACTTC CASIGPGQGARETQYF
TRBJ2-3 TRBD2 . TRBV7-2 TGTGCCAGCAGTAGGAACGTGGGACTAGCGGGGGCAGATACGCAGTATTTT CASSRNVGLAGADTQYF
TRBJ2-1 . . TRBV6-2/TRBV6-3 TGTGCCAGCAGTGTAAACAGAGAGCAGTTCTTC CASSVNREQFF
TRBJ1-2 . few TRBV4-2 TGTGCCAGCAGCCAAGAGCAGGACCCCCTCTATGGCTACACCTTC CASSQEQDPLYGYTF
TRBJ2-3 . few TRBV9 TGTGCCAGCAGCGTTAATGCCCGAGGAATGGATACGCAGTATTTT CASSVNARGMDTQYF